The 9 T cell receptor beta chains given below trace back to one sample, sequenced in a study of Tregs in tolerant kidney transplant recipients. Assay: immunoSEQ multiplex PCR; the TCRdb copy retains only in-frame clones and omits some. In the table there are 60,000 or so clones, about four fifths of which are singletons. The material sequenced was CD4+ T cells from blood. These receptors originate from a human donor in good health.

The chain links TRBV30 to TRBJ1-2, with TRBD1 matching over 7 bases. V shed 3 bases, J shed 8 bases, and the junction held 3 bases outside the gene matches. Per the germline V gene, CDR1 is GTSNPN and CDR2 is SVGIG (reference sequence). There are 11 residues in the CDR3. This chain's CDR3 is CAWRQGNGYTF. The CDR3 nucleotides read TGTGCCTGGAGACAGGGGAACGGCTACACCTTC.

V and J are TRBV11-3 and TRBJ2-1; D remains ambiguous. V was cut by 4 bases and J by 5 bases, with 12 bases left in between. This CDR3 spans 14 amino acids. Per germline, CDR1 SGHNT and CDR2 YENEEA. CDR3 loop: CASSSVGYDNEQFF. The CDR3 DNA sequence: TGTGCCAGCAGCTCGGTTGGGTACGACAATGAGCAGTTCTTC.

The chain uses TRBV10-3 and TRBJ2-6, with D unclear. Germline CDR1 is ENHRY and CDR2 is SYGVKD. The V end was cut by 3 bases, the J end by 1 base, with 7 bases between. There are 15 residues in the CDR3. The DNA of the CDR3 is TGTGCCATCAGTGAAAGCGTTTCTGGGGCCAACGTCCTGACTTTC. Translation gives CAISESVSGANVLTF.

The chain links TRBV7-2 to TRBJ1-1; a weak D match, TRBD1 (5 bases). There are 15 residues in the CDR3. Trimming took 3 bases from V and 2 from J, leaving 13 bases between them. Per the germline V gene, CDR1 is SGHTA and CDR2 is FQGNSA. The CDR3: CASSFGGGLNTEAFF. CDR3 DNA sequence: TGTGCCAGCAGCTTTGGCGGGGGACTTAACACTGAAGCTTTCTTT.

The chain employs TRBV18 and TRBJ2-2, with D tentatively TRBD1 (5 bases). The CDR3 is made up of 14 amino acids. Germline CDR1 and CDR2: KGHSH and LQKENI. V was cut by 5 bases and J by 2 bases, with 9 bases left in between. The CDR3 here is CASSSTANTGELFF. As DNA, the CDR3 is TGTGCCAGCTCATCGACAGCAAACACCGGGGAGCTGTTTTTT.

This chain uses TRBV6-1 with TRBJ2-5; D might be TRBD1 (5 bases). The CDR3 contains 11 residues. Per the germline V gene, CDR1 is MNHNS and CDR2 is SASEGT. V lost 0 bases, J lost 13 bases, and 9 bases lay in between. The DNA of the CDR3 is TGTGCCAGCAGTGAAGCCTTGGGGCGGTACTTC. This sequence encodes CASSEALGRYF.

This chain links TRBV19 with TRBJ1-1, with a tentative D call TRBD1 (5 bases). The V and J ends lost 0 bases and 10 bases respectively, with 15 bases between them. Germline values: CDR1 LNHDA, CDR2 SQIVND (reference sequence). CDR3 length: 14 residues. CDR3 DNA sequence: TGTGCCAGTAGTATAGATTCCAGGGCCGGGGTAGCTTTCTTT. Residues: CASSIDSRAGVAFF.

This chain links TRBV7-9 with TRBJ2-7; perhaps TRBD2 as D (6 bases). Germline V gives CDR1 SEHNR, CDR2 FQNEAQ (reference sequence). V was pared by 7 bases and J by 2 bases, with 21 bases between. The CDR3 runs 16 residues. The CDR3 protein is CASTVLTAGSAYEQYF. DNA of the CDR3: TGTGCCAGCACCGTACTAACAGCGGGTTCCGCCTACGAGCAGTACTTC.

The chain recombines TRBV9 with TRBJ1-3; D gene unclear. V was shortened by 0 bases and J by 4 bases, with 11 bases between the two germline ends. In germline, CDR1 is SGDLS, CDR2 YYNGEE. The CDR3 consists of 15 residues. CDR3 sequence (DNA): TGTGCCAGCAGCGTAGAGGCAATTTTAGGAAACACCATATATTTT. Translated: CASSVEAILGNTIYF. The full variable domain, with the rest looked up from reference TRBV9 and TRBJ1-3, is DSGVTQTPKHLITATGQRVTLRCSPRSGDLSVYWYQQSLDQGLQFLIQYYNGEERAKGNILERFSAQQFPDLHSELNLSSLELGDSALYFCASSVEAILGNTIYFGEGSWLTVV.